The entry that follows covers one T cell receptor beta chain sequence. Its antigen is currently unknown. The study enrolled healthy HIV-negative adults without recent acute infections or vaccinations as donors. All the donors were Caucasian adults who lived in Nashville, Tennessee. This record belongs to a study of shared clonotypes between healthy human individuals. The DNA input per sorted-subset replicate PCR was 200 to 250 ng, corresponding to some 33,000 T cell genomes. Measured with immunoSEQ multiplex PCR; TCRdb has only the in-frame clones, and not every one. Of millions of clones in the sample, approximately 90% are singletons; the top ten hold around 0.14%. Study conclusions and caveats: Sharing across four donors was seen in 4% to 6.5% of naive CD4 clonotypes.

This CDR3 is 16 amino acids long. The receptor comes from a man aged 18 to 30 in good health. This chain uses TRBV21-1 with TRBJ2-3; the table's D call, TRBD2, has no DNA check behind it. TRBV21-1 has pseudogene status. The sequenced sample consisted of naive CD4+ T cells sorted from blood. Subset in this sample: CD45RA+ positively selected. CDR3 nucleotides: TGTGCCAGCAGCAAAAAGGGAGGGCAGGTAACAGATACGCAGTATTTT. It codes for CASSKKGGQVTDTQYF.